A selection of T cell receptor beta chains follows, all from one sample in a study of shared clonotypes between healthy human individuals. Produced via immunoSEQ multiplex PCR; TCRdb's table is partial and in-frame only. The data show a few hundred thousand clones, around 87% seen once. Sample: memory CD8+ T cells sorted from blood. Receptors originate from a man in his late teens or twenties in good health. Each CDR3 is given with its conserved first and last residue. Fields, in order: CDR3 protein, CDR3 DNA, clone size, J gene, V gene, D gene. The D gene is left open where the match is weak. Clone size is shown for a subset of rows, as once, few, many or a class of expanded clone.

CDR3: CASSGQGRYGYTF; DNA: TGTGCCAGCAGCGGACAGGGACGCTATGGCTACACCTTC; size: .; J: TRBJ1-2; V: TRBV21-1; D: .
CDR3: CASSPELTGMIYGYTF; DNA: TGTGCCAGCAGTCCCGAACTGACAGGGATGATCTATGGCTACACCTTC; size: .; J: TRBJ1-2; V: TRBV27; D: TRBD1
CDR3: CASSSVNYEQYF; DNA: TGTGCCAGCAGTTCAGTCAACTACGAGCAGTACTTC; size: .; J: TRBJ2-7; V: TRBV6-6; D: .
CDR3: CAWTGTGGLRDTIYF; DNA: TGTGCCTGGACCGGGACAGGGGGCCTGCGGGACACCATATATTTT; size: once; J: TRBJ1-3; V: TRBV30; D: TRBD1
CDR3: CASTPGDPRQETQYF; DNA: TGTGCCAGCACTCCGGGGGATCCCCGCCAAGAGACCCAGTACTTC; size: once; J: TRBJ2-5; V: TRBV6-5; D: .
CDR3: CASSFRTGGYQPQHF; DNA: TGTGCCAGCAGTTTTAGGACAGGGGGCTACCAGCCCCAGCATTTT; size: .; J: TRBJ1-5; V: TRBV28; D: TRBD1
CDR3: CSAGLSGDYAFF; DNA: TGCAGCGCTGGGTTGAGCGGGGATTATGCGTTCTTC; size: .; J: TRBJ2-1; V: TRBV29-1; D: TRBD2
CDR3: CASSPPTSGSSYEQYF; DNA: TGTGCCAGCAGCCCTCCGACTAGCGGGAGCTCCTACGAGCAGTACTTC; size: .; J: TRBJ2-7; V: TRBV11-2; D: TRBD2
CDR3: CAIDRGEAEAFF; DNA: TGTGCCATCGATCGGGGTGAGGCTGAAGCTTTCTTT; size: .; J: TRBJ1-1; V: TRBV28; D: .
CDR3: CASKKQGLNTEAFF; DNA: TGTGCCAGCAAAAAGCAGGGTCTGAACACTGAAGCTTTCTTT; size: once; J: TRBJ1-1; V: TRBV27; D: .
CDR3: CASSVIAGGASYEQYF; DNA: TGTGCCAGCAGTGTGATAGCGGGGGGCGCCTCCTACGAGCAGTACTTC; size: .; J: TRBJ2-7; V: TRBV6-1; D: TRBD2
CDR3: CASSFFPTGWETQYF; DNA: TGCGCCAGCAGCTTTTTTCCGACAGGGTGGGAGACCCAGTACTTC; size: .; J: TRBJ2-5; V: TRBV5-1; D: TRBD1
CDR3: CASRPGQVNEAFF; DNA: TGTGCCAGCAGACCTGGACAAGTTAATGAAGCTTTCTTT; size: .; J: TRBJ1-1; V: TRBV27; D: .
CDR3: CASSSTRPTYNEQFF; DNA: TGTGCCAGCAGCTCTACTAGACCCACCTACAATGAGCAGTTCTTC; size: .; J: TRBJ2-1; V: TRBV5-6; D: .